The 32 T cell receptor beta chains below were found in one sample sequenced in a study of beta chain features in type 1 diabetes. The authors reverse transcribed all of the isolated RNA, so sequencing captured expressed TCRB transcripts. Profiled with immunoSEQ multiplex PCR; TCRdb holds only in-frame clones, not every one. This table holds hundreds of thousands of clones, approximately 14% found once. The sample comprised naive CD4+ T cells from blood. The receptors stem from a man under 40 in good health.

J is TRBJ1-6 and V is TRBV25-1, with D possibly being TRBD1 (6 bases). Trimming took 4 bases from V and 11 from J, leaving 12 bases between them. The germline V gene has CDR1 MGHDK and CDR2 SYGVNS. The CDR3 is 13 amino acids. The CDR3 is CASSATGFAPLHF. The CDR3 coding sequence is TGTGCCAGCAGTGCCACAGGGTTTGCACCCCTCCACTTT.

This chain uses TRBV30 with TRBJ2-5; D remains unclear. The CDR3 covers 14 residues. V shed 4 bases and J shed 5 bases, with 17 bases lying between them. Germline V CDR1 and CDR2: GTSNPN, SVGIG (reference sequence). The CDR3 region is CAWTDAQPGETQYF. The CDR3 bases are TGTGCCTGGACGGACGCCCAGCCTGGGGAGACCCAGTACTTC. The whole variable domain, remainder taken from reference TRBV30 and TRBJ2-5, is SQTIHQWPATLVQPVGSPLSLECTVEGTSNPNLYWYRQAAGRGLQLLFYSVGIGQISSEVPQNLSASRPQDRQFILSSKKLLLSDSGFYLCAWTDAQPGETQYFGPGTRLLVL.

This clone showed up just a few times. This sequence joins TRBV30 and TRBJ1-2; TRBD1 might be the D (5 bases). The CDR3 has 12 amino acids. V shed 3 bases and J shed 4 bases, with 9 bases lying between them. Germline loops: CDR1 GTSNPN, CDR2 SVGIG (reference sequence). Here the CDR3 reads CAWRRGVYGYTF. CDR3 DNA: TGTGCCTGGAGGAGAGGGGTCTATGGCTACACCTTC.

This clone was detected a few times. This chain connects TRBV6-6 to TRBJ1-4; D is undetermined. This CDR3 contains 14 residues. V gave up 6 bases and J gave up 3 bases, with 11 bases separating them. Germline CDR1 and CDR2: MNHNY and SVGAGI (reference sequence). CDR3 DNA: TGTGCCAGCAGCTTCACTGTTGCTAATGAAAAACTGTTTTTT. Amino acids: CASSFTVANEKLFF.

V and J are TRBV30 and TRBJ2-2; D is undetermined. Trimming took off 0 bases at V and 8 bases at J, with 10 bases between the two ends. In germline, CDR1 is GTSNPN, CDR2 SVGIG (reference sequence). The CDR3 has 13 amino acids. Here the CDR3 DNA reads TGTGCCTGGAGTGTGCGAGAGGCGGGGGAGCTGTTTTTT. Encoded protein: CAWSVREAGELFF.

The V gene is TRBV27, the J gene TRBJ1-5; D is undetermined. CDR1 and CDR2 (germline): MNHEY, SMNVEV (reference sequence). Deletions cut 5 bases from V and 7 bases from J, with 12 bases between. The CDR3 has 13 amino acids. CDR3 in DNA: TGTGCCAGCAGTGCCCTAGTTGGGCAGCCCCAGCATTTT. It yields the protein CASSALVGQPQHF.

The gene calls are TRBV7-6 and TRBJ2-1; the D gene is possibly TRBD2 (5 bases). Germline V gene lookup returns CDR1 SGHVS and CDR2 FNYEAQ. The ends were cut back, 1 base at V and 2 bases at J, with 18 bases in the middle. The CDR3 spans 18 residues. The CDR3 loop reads CASSLGPRGEGTYNEQFF. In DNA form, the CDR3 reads TGTGCCAGCAGCTTAGGCCCCCGGGGAGAAGGGACCTACAATGAGCAGTTCTTC.

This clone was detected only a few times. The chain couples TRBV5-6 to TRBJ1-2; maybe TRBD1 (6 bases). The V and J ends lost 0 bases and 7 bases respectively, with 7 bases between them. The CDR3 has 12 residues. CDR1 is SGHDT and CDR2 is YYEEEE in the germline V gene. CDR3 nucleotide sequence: TGTGCCAGCAGCTTGGACAGGGCTGGCTACACCTTC. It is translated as CASSLDRAGYTF.

The CDR3 region is CASSFIRGQETQYF. The CDR3 region has the DNA TGTGCCAGCAGCTTCATTCGGGGTCAAGAGACCCAGTACTTC. J is TRBJ2-5 and V is TRBV7-9, with D possibly TRBD2 on 5 matching bases. CDR1 is SEHNR, CDR2 FQNEAQ, per germline (reference sequence). CDR3 size: 14 residues. V was shortened by 3 bases and J by 2 bases, with 10 bases between the two germline ends.

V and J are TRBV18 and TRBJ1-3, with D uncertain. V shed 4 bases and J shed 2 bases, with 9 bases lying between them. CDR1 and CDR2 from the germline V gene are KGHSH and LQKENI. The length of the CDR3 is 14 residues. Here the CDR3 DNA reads TGTGCCAGCTCACATGACGGACCTGGAAACACCATATATTTT. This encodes CASSHDGPGNTIYF.

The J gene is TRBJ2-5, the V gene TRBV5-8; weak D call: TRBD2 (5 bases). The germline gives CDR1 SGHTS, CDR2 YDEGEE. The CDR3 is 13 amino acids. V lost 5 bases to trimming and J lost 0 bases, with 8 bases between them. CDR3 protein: CASSPDYQETQYF. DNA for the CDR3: TGTGCCAGCAGTCCGGACTACCAAGAGACCCAGTACTTC.

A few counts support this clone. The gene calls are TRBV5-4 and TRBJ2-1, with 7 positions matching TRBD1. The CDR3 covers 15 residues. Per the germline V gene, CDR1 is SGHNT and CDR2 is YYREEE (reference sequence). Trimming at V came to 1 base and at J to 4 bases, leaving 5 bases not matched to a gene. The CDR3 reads CASSLRDRFYNEQFF. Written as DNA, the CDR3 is TGTGCCAGCAGCTTGAGGGACAGATTTTACAATGAGCAGTTCTTC.

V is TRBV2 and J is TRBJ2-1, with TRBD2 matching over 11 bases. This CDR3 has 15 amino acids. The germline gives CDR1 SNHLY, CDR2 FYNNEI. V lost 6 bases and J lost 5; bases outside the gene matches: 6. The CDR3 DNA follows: TGTGCCAGCAGACCCCTAGCGGGAGGTCACAATGAGCAGTTCTTC. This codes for CASRPLAGGHNEQFF. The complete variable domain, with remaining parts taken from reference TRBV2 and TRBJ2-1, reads EPEVTQTPSHQVTQMGQEVILRCVPISNHLYFYWYRQILGQKVEFLVSFYNNEISEKSEIFDDQFSVERPDGSNFTLKIRSTKLEDSAMYFCASRPLAGGHNEQFFGPGTRLTVL.

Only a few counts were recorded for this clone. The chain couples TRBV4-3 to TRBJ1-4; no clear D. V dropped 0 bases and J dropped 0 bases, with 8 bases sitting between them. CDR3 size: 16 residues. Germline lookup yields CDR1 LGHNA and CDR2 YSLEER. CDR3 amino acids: CASSQDFAATNEKLFF. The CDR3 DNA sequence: TGCGCCAGCAGCCAAGATTTCGCCGCAACTAATGAAAAACTGTTTTTT.

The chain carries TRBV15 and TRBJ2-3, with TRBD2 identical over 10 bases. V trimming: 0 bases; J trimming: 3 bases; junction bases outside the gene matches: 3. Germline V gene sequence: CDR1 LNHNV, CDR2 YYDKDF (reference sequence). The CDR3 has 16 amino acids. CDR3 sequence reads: CATSRDASGGTDTQYF. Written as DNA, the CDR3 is TGTGCCACCAGCAGAGATGCTAGCGGGGGTACAGATACGCAGTATTTT.

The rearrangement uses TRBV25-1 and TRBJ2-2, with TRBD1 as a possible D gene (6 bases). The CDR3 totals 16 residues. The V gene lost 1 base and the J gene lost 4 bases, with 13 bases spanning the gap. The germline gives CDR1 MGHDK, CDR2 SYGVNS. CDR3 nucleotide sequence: TGTGCCAGCAGTGAATTCAGGGGCGTTGGCACCGGGGAGCTGTTTTTT. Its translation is CASSEFRGVGTGELFF.

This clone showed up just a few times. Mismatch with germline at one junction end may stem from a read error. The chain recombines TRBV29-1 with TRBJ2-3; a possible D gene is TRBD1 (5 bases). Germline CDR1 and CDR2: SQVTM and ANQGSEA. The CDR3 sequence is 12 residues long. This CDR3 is CSGEGVLDTQYF. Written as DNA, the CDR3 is TGCAGCGGTGAAGGGGTTTTAGATACGCAGTATTTT.

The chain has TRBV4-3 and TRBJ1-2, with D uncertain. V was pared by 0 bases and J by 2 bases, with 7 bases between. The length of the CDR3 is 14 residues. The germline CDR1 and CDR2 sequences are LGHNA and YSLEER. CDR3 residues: CASSQDAENYGYTF. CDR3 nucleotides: TGCGCCAGCAGCCAAGACGCAGAGAACTATGGCTACACCTTC.

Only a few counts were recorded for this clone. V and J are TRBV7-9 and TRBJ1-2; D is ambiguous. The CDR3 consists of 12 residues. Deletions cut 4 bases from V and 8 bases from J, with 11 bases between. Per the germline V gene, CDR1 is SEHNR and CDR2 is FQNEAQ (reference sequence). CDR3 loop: CASSSTWPGYTF. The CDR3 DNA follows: TGTGCCAGCAGCTCTACATGGCCGGGCTACACCTTC.

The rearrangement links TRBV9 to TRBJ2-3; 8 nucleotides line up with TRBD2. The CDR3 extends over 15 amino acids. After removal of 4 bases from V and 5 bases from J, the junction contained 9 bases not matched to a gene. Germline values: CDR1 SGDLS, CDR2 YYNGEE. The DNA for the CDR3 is TGTGCCAGCAGCAACTCGGGGGGGCTTTTAGATACGCAGTATTTT. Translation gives CASSNSGGLLDTQYF. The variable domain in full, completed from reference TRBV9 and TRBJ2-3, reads DSGVTQTPKHLITATGQRVTLRCSPRSGDLSVYWYQQSLDQGLQFLIQYYNGEERAKGNILERFSAQQFPDLHSELNLSSLELGDSALYFCASSNSGGLLDTQYFGPGTRLTVL.

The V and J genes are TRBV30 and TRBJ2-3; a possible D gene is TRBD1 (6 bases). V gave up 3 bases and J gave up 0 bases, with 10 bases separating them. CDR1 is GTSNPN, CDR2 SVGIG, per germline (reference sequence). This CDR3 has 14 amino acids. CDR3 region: CAWSRDTSTDTQYF. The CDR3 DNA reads TGTGCCTGGAGCCGGGACACCAGCACAGATACGCAGTATTTT.

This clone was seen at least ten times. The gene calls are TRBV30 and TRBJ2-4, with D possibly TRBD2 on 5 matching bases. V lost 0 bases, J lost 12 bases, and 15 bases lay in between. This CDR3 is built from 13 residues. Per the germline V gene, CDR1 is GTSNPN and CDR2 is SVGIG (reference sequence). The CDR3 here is CAWSVLGLEDQYF. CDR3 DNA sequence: TGTGCCTGGAGTGTACTCGGGCTGGAGGATCAGTACTTC.

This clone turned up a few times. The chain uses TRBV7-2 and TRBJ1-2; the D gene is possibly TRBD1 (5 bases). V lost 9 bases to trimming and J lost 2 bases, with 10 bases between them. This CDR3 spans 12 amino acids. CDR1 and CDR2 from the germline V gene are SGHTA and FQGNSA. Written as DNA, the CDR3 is TGTGCCAGAGGAGGGGAGAACTATGGCTACACCTTC. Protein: CARGGENYGYTF. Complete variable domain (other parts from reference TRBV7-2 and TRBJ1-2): GAGVSQSPSNKVTEKGKDVELRCDPISGHTALYWYRQSLGQGLEFLIYFQGNSAPDKSGLPSDRFSAERTGGSVSTLTIQRTQQEDSAVYLCARGGENYGYTFGSGTRLTVV.

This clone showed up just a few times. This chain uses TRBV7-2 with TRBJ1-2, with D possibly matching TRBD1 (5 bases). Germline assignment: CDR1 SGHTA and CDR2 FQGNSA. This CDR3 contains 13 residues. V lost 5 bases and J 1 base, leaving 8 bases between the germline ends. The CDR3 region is CASSPGINYGYTF. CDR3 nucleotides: TGTGCCAGCAGCCCAGGGATTAACTATGGCTACACCTTC.

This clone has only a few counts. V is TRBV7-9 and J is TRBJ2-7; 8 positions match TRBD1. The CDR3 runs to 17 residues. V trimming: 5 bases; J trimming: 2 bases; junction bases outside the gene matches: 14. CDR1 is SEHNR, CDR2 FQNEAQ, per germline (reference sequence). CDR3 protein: CASSRGFRQGITYEQYF. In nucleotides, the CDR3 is TGTGCCAGCAGCCGAGGCTTCCGACAGGGGATAACCTACGAGCAGTACTTC.

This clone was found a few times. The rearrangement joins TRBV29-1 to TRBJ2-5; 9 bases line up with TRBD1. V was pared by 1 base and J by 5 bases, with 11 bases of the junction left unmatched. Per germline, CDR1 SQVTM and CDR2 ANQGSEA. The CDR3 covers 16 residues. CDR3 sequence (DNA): TGCAGCGTTGAAGGGTCCGGGACAGGGCTGGGGGAGACCCAGTACTTC. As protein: CSVEGSGTGLGETQYF.

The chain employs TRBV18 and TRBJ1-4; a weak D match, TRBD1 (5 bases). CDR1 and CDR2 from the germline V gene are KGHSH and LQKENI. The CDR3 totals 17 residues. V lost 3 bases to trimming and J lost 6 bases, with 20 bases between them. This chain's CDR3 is CASSPDRGLSVDEKLFF. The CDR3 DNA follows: TGTGCCAGCTCACCTGACCGGGGCCTCAGCGTCGATGAAAAACTGTTTTTT.

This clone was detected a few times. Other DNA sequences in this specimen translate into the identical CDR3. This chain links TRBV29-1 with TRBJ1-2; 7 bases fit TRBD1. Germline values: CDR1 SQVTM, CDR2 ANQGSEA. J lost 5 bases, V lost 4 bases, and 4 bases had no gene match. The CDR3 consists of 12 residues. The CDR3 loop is CSVVTGNYGYTF. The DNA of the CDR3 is TGCAGCGTTGTGACAGGGAATTATGGCTACACCTTC.

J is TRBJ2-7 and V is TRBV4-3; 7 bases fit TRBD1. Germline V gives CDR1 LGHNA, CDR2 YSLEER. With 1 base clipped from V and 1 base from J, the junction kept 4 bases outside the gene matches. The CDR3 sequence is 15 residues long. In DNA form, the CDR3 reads TGCGCCAGCAGCCAAGGGGCCAGGGGGTCCTACGAGCAGTACTTC. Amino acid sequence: CASSQGARGSYEQYF.

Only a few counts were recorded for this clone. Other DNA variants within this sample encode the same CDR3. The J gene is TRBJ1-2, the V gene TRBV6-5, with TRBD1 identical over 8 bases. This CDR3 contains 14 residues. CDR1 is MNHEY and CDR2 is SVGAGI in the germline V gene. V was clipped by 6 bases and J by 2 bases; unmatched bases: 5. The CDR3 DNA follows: TGTGCCAGCAGCCGGACAGGGCGAAACTATGGCTACACCTTC. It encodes CASSRTGRNYGYTF.

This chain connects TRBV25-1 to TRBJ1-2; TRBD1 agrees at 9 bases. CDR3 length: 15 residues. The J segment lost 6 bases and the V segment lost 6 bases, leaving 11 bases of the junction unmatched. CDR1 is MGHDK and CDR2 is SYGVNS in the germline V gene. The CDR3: CASRRPGQGGDGYTF. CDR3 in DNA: TGTGCCAGCAGGAGACCGGGACAGGGAGGCGATGGCTACACCTTC.

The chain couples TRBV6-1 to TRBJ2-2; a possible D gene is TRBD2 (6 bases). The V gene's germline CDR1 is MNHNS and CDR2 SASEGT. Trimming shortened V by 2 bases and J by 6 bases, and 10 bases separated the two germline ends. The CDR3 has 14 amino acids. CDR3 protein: CASSELGDSGELFF. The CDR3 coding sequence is TGTGCCAGCAGTGAATTAGGGGACTCCGGGGAGCTGTTTTTT.